Each of the 18 T cell receptor beta chains below was sequenced from the same sample in a study of blood T cell repertoires in COVID-19. The method was immunoSEQ multiplex PCR; TCRdb's version includes in-frame clones alone and lacks a portion of them. This sample has some 400,000 clones, with around nine tenths found just once. What was sequenced was peripheral blood. Receptor source: a human donor in a cohort sampled during active COVID-19.

This sequence joins TRBV18 and TRBJ2-3, with D possibly TRBD2 on 6 matching bases. CDR3 length: 15 residues. The V gene's germline CDR1 is KGHSH and CDR2 LQKENI. V shed 3 bases and J shed 7 bases, with 17 bases lying between them. The CDR3 region is CASSPSPGEPNTQYF. DNA for the CDR3: TGTGCCAGCTCACCGTCCCCGGGAGAGCCGAATACGCAGTATTTT.

The V and J genes are TRBV12-5 and TRBJ1-4; D may be TRBD1 (5 bases). The CDR3 runs to 16 residues. The germline V gene encodes CDR1 LGHNT and CDR2 FRNRAP. Trimming removed 3 bases from V and 5 bases from J, with 16 bases in between. In DNA, the CDR3 is TGTGCTAGTGGTTTTTGGACAACCGGACCGAATGAAAAACTGTTTTTT. This encodes CASGFWTTGPNEKLFF.

The chain couples TRBV28 to TRBJ2-1, with D unclear. CDR1 and CDR2 from the germline V gene are MDHEN and SYDVKM. The ends were cut back, 2 bases at V and 7 bases at J, with 15 bases in the middle. The CDR3 covers 15 residues. The CDR3 is CASSLVSRRWNEQFF. As DNA, the CDR3 is TGTGCCAGCAGTTTAGTGTCTAGACGATGGAATGAGCAGTTCTTC.

V is TRBV30 and J is TRBJ2-1; TRBD1 matches 7 bases. Trimming at V came to 0 bases and at J to 9 bases, leaving 5 bases not matched to a gene. Germline assignment: CDR1 GTSNPN and CDR2 SVGIG (reference sequence). The CDR3 loop spans 13 amino acids. In DNA form, the CDR3 reads TGTGCCTGGAGTGTAACAGGGGCAGGTGAGCAGTTCTTC. This sequence encodes CAWSVTGAGEQFF.

The chain recombines TRBV11-2 with TRBJ1-4; TRBD1 matches 8 bases. This CDR3 comprises 15 residues. Trimming cost V 4 bases and J 7 bases; bases outside gene matches: 8. Germline values: CDR1 SGHAT, CDR2 FQNNGV. CDR3 sequence (DNA): TGTGCCAGCAGCTCGGTCAGGGGGCAGGGTGAAAAACTGTTTTTT. Translating it yields CASSSVRGQGEKLFF.

The chain employs TRBV19 and TRBJ1-2, with TRBD1 as a possible D gene (6 bases). The CDR3 has 15 residues. With 10 bases removed from V and 4 bases from J, the gap between germline ends came to 22 bases. Germline lookup yields CDR1 LNHDA and CDR2 SQIVND (reference sequence). The CDR3 sequence is CATQSVGGSGYGYTF. The CDR3 DNA reads as TGTGCCACCCAATCGGTAGGGGGATCTGGCTATGGCTACACCTTC.

The rearrangement links TRBV28 to TRBJ2-1; TRBD2 matches at 8 bases. The J segment lost 4 bases and the V segment lost 4 bases, leaving 9 bases of the junction unmatched. The CDR3 is made up of 16 amino acids. Germline V gives CDR1 MDHEN, CDR2 SYDVKM. CDR3 DNA: TGTGCCAGCAGTTCCACCTCGACTAGCGTATACAATGAGCAGTTCTTC. Amino acids: CASSSTSTSVYNEQFF.

This chain links TRBV6-5 with TRBJ1-6, with D perhaps matching TRBD1 (5 bases). V lost 6 bases and J lost 9, with 15 bases in between. The germline V gene has CDR1 MNHEY and CDR2 SVGAGI. CDR3 length equals 14 residues. The CDR3 loop is CASRNRGWGSPLHF. CDR3 sequence (DNA): TGTGCCAGCAGGAACCGGGGGTGGGGTTCACCCCTCCACTTT.

The chain is built from TRBV7-3 and TRBJ2-7, with 10 bases identical to TRBD1. The CDR3 extends over 15 amino acids. In germline, CDR1 is SGHTA, CDR2 FQGTGA. Trimming took 1 base from V and 1 from J; bases not matched to a gene: 1. This CDR3 is CASSLRGQGSYEQYF. For the CDR3, the DNA is TGTGCCAGCAGCTTAAGGGGACAGGGGTCCTACGAGCAGTACTTC. Drawing the rest from reference TRBV7-3 and TRBJ2-7, the complete variable domain is GAGVSQTPSNKVTEKGKYVELRCDPISGHTALYWYRQSLGQGPEFLIYFQGTGAADDSGLPNDRFFAVRPEGSVSTLKIQRTERGDSAVYLCASSLRGQGSYEQYFGPGTRLTVT.

The genes are TRBV5-1 and TRBJ2-7; weak D call: TRBD2 (5 bases). The germline V gene encodes CDR1 SGHRS and CDR2 YFSETQ. The CDR3 length is 14 residues. V lost 5 bases and J 0 bases, leaving 12 bases between the germline ends. CDR3 DNA sequence: TGCGCCAGCAGGGCGGAGGTGTCCTCCTACGAGCAGTACTTC. Translating it yields CASRAEVSSYEQYF.

This sequence joins TRBV28 and TRBJ1-6; 7 bases align to TRBD1. J was trimmed by 5 bases and V by 6 bases; bases with no gene match: 19. The CDR3 spans 19 residues. Germline V gives CDR1 MDHEN, CDR2 SYDVKM. CDR3 DNA sequence: TGTGCCAGCAGGACACTTCCTAAGCAGGGGGTCGTTAATAATTCACCCCTCCACTTT. Its translation is CASRTLPKQGVVNNSPLHF.

The chain recombines TRBV29-1 with TRBJ2-1, with 9 bases aligning to TRBD1. CDR3 length equals 14 residues. Trimming at V came to 7 bases and at J to 5 bases, leaving 9 bases not matched to a gene. CDR1 and CDR2 from the germline V gene are SQVTM and ANQGSEA. CDR3 DNA sequence: TGCAGCGGCGCCGGGACAGGGATCCACAATGAGCAGTTCTTC. It encodes CSGAGTGIHNEQFF.

This clone appeared a single time. The chain employs TRBV19 and TRBJ2-5, with 7 positions matching TRBD2. After removal of 3 bases from V and 5 bases from J, the junction contained 6 bases not matched to a gene. This CDR3 region has 14 residues. The V gene's germline CDR1 is LNHDA and CDR2 SQIVND (reference sequence). CDR3 sequence reads: CASSIGLGGETQYF. DNA for the CDR3: TGTGCCAGTAGTATTGGACTAGGAGGGGAGACCCAGTACTTC.

The CDR3 bases are TGTGCCAGCAGTTTTGTAGGGGATAACACTGAAGCTTTCTTT. Its translation: CASSFVGDNTEAFF. The genes are TRBV28 and TRBJ1-1, with D possibly matching TRBD1 (5 bases). The V end was cut by 3 bases, the J end by 2 bases, with 10 bases between. Germline values: CDR1 MDHEN, CDR2 SYDVKM. The CDR3 consists of 14 residues.

The chain couples TRBV30 to TRBJ2-2; D is undetermined. The CDR3 runs 12 residues. V was clipped by 5 bases and J by 6 bases, with 10 bases between them. The germline CDR1 and CDR2 sequences are GTSNPN and SVGIG (reference sequence). The CDR3 DNA follows: TGTGCCTGGGCCCCCCGGTCCGGGGAGCTGTTTTTT. Amino acid sequence: CAWAPRSGELFF.

The chain links TRBV10-2 to TRBJ2-5; tentatively, D is TRBD1 (7 bases). Germline V lookup: CDR1 WSHSY, CDR2 SAAADI. V dropped 7 bases and J dropped 5 bases, with 11 bases sitting between them. The CDR3 is 12 amino acids. DNA of the CDR3: TGCGCCAGCAACCCAGGGGGGGAGACCCAGTACTTC. It is translated as CASNPGGETQYF.

The sample holds one count of this clone. The CDR3 nucleotides read TGTGCCAGCAGCCCCACAGGGGTCGAGCAGTACTTC. Its translation is CASSPTGVEQYF. The rearrangement joins TRBV6-6 to TRBJ2-7, with 7 nucleotides matching TRBD1. CDR1 and CDR2 from the germline V gene are MNHNY and SVGAGI (reference sequence). The CDR3 covers 12 residues. V dropped 6 bases and J dropped 6; count of bases not matched to a gene: 5.

The chain combines TRBV6-1 with TRBJ1-4; D uncertain. Germline V gene sequence: CDR1 MNHNS, CDR2 SASEGT. The CDR3 runs 14 residues. V was shortened by 2 bases and J by 4 bases, with 8 bases between the two germline ends. The DNA for the CDR3 is TGTGCCAGCAGTGAAACGCTGAGTAATGAAAAACTGTTTTTT. Translated, it gives CASSETLSNEKLFF.